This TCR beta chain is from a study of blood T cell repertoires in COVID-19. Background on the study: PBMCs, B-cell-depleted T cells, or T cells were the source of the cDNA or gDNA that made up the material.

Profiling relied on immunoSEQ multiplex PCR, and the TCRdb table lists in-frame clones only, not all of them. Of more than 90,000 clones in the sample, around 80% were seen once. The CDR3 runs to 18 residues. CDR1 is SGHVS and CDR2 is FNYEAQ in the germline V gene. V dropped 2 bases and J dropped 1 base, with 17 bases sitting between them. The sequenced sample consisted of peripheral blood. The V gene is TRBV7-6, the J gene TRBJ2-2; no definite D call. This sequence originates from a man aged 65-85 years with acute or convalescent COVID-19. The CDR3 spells CASSLPRPPGGNTGELFF. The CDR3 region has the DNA TGTGCCAGCAGCTTACCGCGCCCCCCCGGCGGGAACACCGGGGAGCTGTTTTTT. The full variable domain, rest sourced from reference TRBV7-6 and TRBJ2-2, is GAGVSQSPRYKVTKRGQDVALRCDPISGHVSLYWYRQALGQGPEFLTYFNYEAQQDKSGLPNDRFSAERPEGSISTLTIQRTEQRDSAMYRCASSLPRPPGGNTGELFFGEGSRLTVL.